One sample yielded the 18 T cell receptor beta chains listed below, sequenced in a study of blood T cell repertoires in COVID-19. Sequencing was performed with immunoSEQ multiplex PCR; in TCRdb, only in-frame clones are kept and a portion is missing. This table has some 170,000 clones, over 75% appearing once. Specimen: peripheral blood. All receptors derive from a man between 70 and 80 years old with acute or convalescent COVID-19.

The genes are TRBV5-4 and TRBJ2-7; a possible D gene is TRBD1 (5 bases). The CDR3 is made up of 14 amino acids. Germline assignment: CDR1 SGHNT and CDR2 YYREEE (reference sequence). Trimming pared 4 bases from V and 1 base from J, leaving 12 bases between. For the CDR3, the DNA is TGTGCCAGCAGCGCCCCCCAGGGATCCTACGAGCAGTACTTC. Its translation: CASSAPQGSYEQYF.

This CDR3 is CASSQRASTGSGNTIYF. As DNA, the CDR3 is TGCGCCAGCAGTCAAAGAGCCTCGACAGGCAGTGGAAACACCATATATTTT. The chain employs TRBV5-1 and TRBJ1-3; D may be TRBD1 (6 bases). Trimming pared 5 bases from V and 3 bases from J, leaving 21 bases between. This CDR3 region has 17 residues. CDR1 is SGHRS, CDR2 YFSETQ, per germline.

This chain connects TRBV5-1 to TRBJ2-1, with 8 bases that match TRBD1. The junction had 11 bases not matched to a gene; V was cut back by 4 bases and J by 8 bases. CDR1 and CDR2 from the germline V gene are SGHRS and YFSETQ. The CDR3 has 15 residues. The CDR3 DNA sequence: TGCGCCAGCAGCCCGAGCAGGGGGCGCCTCGATGAGCAGTTCTTC. Translating gives CASSPSRGRLDEQFF.

This rearrangement joins TRBV10-2 to TRBJ2-2; the match to TRBD2 covers 7 bases. This CDR3 has 13 residues. V lost 6 bases, J lost 4 bases, and 2 bases stayed unmatched. The germline gives CDR1 WSHSY, CDR2 SAAADI. The CDR3 sequence: CASRWGGTGELFF. The CDR3 nucleotides read TGCGCCAGCAGATGGGGGGGCACCGGGGAGCTGTTTTTT.

This rearrangement joins TRBV5-4 to TRBJ1-3, with D possibly matching TRBD1 (5 bases). CDR1 and CDR2 (germline): SGHNT, YYREEE (reference sequence). V lost 5 bases, J lost 0 bases, and 18 bases lay in between. The CDR3 loop spans 17 amino acids. CDR3 in DNA: TGTGCCAGCAGGAAGGGAGGGACGGGTAGCTCTGGAAACACCATATATTTT. It is translated as CASRKGGTGSSGNTIYF.

V and J are TRBV6-5 and TRBJ1-3, with D perhaps matching TRBD1 (5 bases). The CDR3 runs to 13 residues. With 7 bases removed from V and 2 bases from J, the gap between germline ends came to 9 bases. CDR1 and CDR2 from the germline V gene are MNHEY and SVGAGI. The CDR3 sequence: CASKKQAGNTIYF. DNA of the CDR3: TGTGCCAGCAAGAAACAGGCTGGAAACACCATATATTTT.

This chain links TRBV6-5 with TRBJ1-5; D remains unclear. Trimming pared 2 bases from V and 7 bases from J, leaving 9 bases between. The CDR3 runs to 13 residues. Germline V gene lookup returns CDR1 MNHEY and CDR2 SVGAGI. The CDR3 sequence is CASSYAALQPQHF. In DNA form, the CDR3 reads TGTGCCAGCAGTTACGCCGCACTACAGCCCCAGCATTTT.

V usage is TRBV5-6 and J usage is TRBJ1-3, with 8 bases fitting TRBD1. V lost 3 bases to trimming and J lost 0 bases; unmatched junction nucleotides: 5. CDR3 length: 16 residues. Germline values: CDR1 SGHDT, CDR2 YYEEEE. The CDR3 region is CASSSLTGVSGNTIYF. Written as DNA, the CDR3 is TGTGCCAGCAGCTCCCTGACAGGGGTCTCTGGAAACACCATATATTTT.

This sequence joins TRBV6-6 and TRBJ1-2; no clear D gene. V shed 6 bases and J shed 0 bases, with 11 bases lying between them. This CDR3 is 14 amino acids long. CDR1 is MNHNY, CDR2 SVGAGI, per germline (reference sequence). The CDR3 sequence is CASSSDTTNYGYTF. CDR3 DNA: TGTGCCAGCAGCTCTGACACAACTAACTATGGCTACACCTTC.

This clone has just one count. V and J are TRBV4-3 and TRBJ2-5; D unresolved. V was pared by 0 bases and J by 2 bases, with 13 bases between. The germline V gene encodes CDR1 LGHNA and CDR2 YSLEER. The CDR3 covers 16 residues. Here the CDR3 reads CASSQEETPLQETQYF. CDR3 DNA sequence: TGCGCCAGCAGCCAAGAAGAGACACCCTTGCAAGAGACCCAGTACTTC.

V and J are TRBV5-6 and TRBJ2-7; 10 bases are shared with TRBD1. This CDR3 comprises 16 residues. V dropped 0 bases and J dropped 1; count of bases not matched to a gene: 4. In germline, CDR1 is SGHDT, CDR2 YYEEEE. The CDR3 DNA sequence: TGTGCCAGCAGCTTGGGGGACAGGGGTTTTTCCTACGAGCAGTACTTC. Amino acids: CASSLGDRGFSYEQYF.

V is TRBV21-1 and J is TRBJ2-3; TRBD2, the D gene given by the table, was not confirmed from the DNA. TRBV21-1 is assigned pseudogene status. The CDR3 extends over 17 amino acids. This CDR3 is CASSKNWRGGSTDTQYF. The CDR3 nucleotides are TGTGCCAGCAGCAAAAACTGGCGGGGAGGGAGCACAGATACGCAGTATTTT.

The chain recombines TRBV18 with TRBJ2-1, with a weak D call TRBD2 (5 bases). This CDR3 comprises 14 residues. CDR1 is KGHSH and CDR2 is LQKENI in the germline V gene. V shed 3 bases and J shed 9 bases, with 15 bases lying between them. Written as DNA, the CDR3 is TGTGCCAGCTCACCTTCGAGTTCCGGGGTTGAGCAGTTCTTC. Its translation is CASSPSSSGVEQFF.

The rearrangement links TRBV6-5 to TRBJ1-1; TRBD1 matches 7 bases. The V gene end was trimmed by 1 base and the J gene end by 5 bases; junction bases not matched to a gene: 10. Per the germline V gene, CDR1 is MNHEY and CDR2 is SVGAGI. The CDR3 length is 16 residues. CDR3 in amino acids: CASSYLTAGGKTEAFF. As DNA, the CDR3 is TGTGCCAGCAGTTACTTAACCGCAGGGGGTAAAACTGAAGCTTTCTTT.

CDR3 loop: CASSDRGRRGYTF. The CDR3 coding sequence is TGTGCCAGTTCGGACAGGGGGCGGAGGGGCTACACCTTC. This rearrangement joins TRBV19 to TRBJ1-2, with 11 nucleotides matching TRBD1. The CDR3 is 13 residues long. With 8 bases clipped from V and 8 bases from J, the junction kept 7 bases outside the gene matches. Looked up from germline, CDR1 is LNHDA and CDR2 is SQIVND (reference sequence).

The chain couples TRBV11-3 to TRBJ2-1, with 10 bases matching TRBD2. CDR3 size: 14 residues. Germline assignment: CDR1 SGHNT and CDR2 YENEEA. V lost 5 bases to trimming and J lost 6 bases; unmatched junction nucleotides: 4. The CDR3 protein is CASSPRTSGNEQFF. CDR3 coding DNA: TGTGCCAGCAGCCCACGGACTAGCGGCAATGAGCAGTTCTTC.

The chain carries TRBV28 and TRBJ2-1; 7 bases line up with TRBD1. The germline CDR1 and CDR2 sequences are MDHEN and SYDVKM. The J segment lost 5 bases and the V segment lost 6 bases, leaving 10 bases of the junction unmatched. The CDR3 totals 15 residues. In DNA form, the CDR3 reads TGTGCCAGCAGCCGGACAGGCTCCCTAGACAATGAGCAGTTCTTC. This encodes CASSRTGSLDNEQFF.

The CDR3 DNA reads TGTGCCACCAGTGTTCAGGGGCAAGAGACCCAGTACTTC. It specifies CATSVQGQETQYF. The V call is TRBV24-1, the J call TRBJ2-5; tentative D call: TRBD1 (6 bases). Trimming shortened V by 5 bases and J by 2 bases, and 8 bases separated the two germline ends. The CDR3 is 13 amino acids. In germline, CDR1 is KGHDR, CDR2 SFDVKD.